This record looks at one TCR beta chain sequence and its context. This entry belongs to a study of blood T cell repertoires in COVID-19. Study information: Researchers got acute and convalescent COVID-19 samples from the United States, Italy and Spain. PBMCs, B-cell-depleted T cells, or T cells were the source of the cDNA or gDNA that made up the material.

Original processing notes: Estimated nucleated cell counts came from reference gene primer amplification. Here immunoSEQ multiplex PCR was the method, and the copy in TCRdb shows in-frame clones only, minus some. The D gene and trimming were derived from the DNA, and the V and J assignments and clone size from that table. The sample carries 200,000 to 250,000 clones, approximately 80% recorded once. The clonotype originates from a woman aged 45 to 65 with acute or convalescent COVID-19. Source material: peripheral blood.

This chain's CDR3 is CASSIDQGPYNEQFF. The CDR3 nucleotides read TGTGCCAGTAGTATAGATCAGGGGCCCTACAATGAGCAGTTCTTC. The V gene is TRBV19, the J gene TRBJ2-1, with D possibly being TRBD1 (6 bases). The V gene lost 0 bases and the J gene lost 2 bases, with 8 bases spanning the gap. Germline loops: CDR1 LNHDA, CDR2 SQIVND (reference sequence). There are 15 residues in the CDR3.